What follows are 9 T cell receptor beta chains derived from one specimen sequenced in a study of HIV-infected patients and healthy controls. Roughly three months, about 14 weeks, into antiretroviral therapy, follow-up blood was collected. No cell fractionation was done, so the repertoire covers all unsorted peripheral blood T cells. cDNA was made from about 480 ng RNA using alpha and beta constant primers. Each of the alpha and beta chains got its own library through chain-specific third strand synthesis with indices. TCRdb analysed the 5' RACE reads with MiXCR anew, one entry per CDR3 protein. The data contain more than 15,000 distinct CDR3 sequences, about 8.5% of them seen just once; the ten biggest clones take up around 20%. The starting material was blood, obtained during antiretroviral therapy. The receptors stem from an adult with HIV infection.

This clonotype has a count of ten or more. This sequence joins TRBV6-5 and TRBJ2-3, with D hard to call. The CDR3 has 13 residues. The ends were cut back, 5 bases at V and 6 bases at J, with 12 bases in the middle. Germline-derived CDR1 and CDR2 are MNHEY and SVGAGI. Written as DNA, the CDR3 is TGTGCCAGCAGTCCCGGGTTTGGGGATACGCAGTATTTT. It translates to CASSPGFGDTQYF.

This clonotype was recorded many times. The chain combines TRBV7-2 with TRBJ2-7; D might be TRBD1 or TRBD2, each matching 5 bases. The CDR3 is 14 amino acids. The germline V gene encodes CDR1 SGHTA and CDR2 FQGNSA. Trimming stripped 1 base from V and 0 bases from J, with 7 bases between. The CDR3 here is CASSLGGTSYEQYF. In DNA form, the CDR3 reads TGTGCCAGCAGCTTAGGAGGGACCTCCTACGAGCAGTACTTC.

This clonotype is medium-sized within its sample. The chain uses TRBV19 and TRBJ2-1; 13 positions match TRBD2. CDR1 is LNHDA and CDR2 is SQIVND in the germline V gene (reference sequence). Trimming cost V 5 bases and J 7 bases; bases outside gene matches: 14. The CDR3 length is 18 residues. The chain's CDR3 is CASSSVLGLAGVWNEQFF. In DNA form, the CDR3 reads TGTGCCAGTAGTTCGGTACTTGGACTAGCGGGAGTTTGGAATGAGCAGTTCTTC.

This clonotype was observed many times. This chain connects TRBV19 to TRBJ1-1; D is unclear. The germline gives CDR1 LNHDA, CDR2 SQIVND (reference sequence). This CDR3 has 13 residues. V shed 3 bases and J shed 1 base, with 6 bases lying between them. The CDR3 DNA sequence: TGTGCCAGTAGTATCGGAGCGAACACTGAAGCTTTCTTT. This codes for CASSIGANTEAFF.

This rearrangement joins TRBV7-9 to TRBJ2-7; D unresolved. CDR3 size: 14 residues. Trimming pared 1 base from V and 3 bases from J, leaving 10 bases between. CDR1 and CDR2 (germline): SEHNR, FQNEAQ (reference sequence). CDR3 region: CASSLDGSYYEQYF. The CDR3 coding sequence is TGTGCCAGCAGCTTAGACGGGTCGTACTACGAGCAGTACTTC.

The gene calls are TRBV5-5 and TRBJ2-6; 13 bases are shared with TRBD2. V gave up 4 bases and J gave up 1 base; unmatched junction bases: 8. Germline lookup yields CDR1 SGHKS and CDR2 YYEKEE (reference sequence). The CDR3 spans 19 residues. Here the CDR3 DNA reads TGTGCCAGCAGCCCCCGGACTAGCGGGGGACTATCTGGGGCCAACGTCCTGACTTTC. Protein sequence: CASSPRTSGGLSGANVLTF.

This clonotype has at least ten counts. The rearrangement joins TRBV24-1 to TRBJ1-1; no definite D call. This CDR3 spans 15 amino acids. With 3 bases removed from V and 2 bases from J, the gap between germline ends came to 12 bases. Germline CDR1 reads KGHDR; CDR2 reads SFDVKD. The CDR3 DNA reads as TGTGCCACCAGTGATGGGCAGCGGTCAAACACTGAAGCTTTCTTT. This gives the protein CATSDGQRSNTEAFF.

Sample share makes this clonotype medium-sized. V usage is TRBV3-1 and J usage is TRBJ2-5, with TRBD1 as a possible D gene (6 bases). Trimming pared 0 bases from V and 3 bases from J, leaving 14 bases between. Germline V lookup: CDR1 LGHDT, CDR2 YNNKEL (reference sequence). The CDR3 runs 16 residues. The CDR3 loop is CASSQEPTGLEETQYF. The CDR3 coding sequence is TGTGCCAGCAGCCAAGAACCCACAGGGCTAGAAGAGACCCAGTACTTC.

The CDR3 loop reads CSAQWGGDYGYTF. The CDR3 DNA sequence: TGCAGTGCTCAATGGGGGGGGGACTATGGCTACACCTTC. The V and J genes are TRBV20-1 and TRBJ1-2; tentatively, D is TRBD1 (5 bases). Trimming removed 5 bases from V and 3 bases from J, with 13 bases in between. CDR1 is DFQATT and CDR2 is SNEGSKA in the germline V gene (reference sequence). CDR3 length: 13 amino acids.